The 17 T cell receptor beta chains given below trace back to one sample, sequenced in a study of blood T cells in healthy people across ages. It was with a sample-barcoded 5' primer and a J-beta primer mix that a second PCR of about 6 to 11 cycles was run. TCRdb reprocessed the 5' RACE reads via MiXCR and lists one record per CDR3 protein. The sample has under 2,000,000 distinct CDR3 sequences; about 50% are singletons. The sample taken for sequencing was blood. Receptors were obtained from a woman aged 40-49 years in good health.

For this clonotype: An end of the junction does not agree with germline; a read error may underlie this. The chain combines TRBV5-1 with TRBJ1-1; no clear D. From germline, CDR1 is SGHRS and CDR2 YFSETQ. This CDR3 spans 14 amino acids. Written as DNA, the CDR3 is TGTGCCAGCAGCTTATTAGGCATGAACACTGAAGCTTTCTTT. This sequence encodes CASSLLGMNTEAFF. The complete variable domain, with remaining parts taken from reference TRBV5-1 and TRBJ1-1, reads KAGVTQTPRYLIKTRGQQVTLSCSPISGHRSVSWYQQTPGQGLQFLFEYFSETQRNKGNFPGRFSGRQFSNSRSEMNVSTLELGDSALYLCASSLLGMNTEAFFGQGTRLTVV.

The rearrangement joins TRBV4-3 to TRBJ1-1, with 9 bases matching TRBD1. Looked up from germline, CDR1 is LGHNA and CDR2 is YSLEER. V gave up 2 bases and J gave up 4 bases; unmatched junction bases: 5. The CDR3 is 15 residues long. CDR3 nucleotides: TGCGCCAGCAGCCAACCACAGACAGGGGGCACTGAAGCTTTCTTT. Translated, it gives CASSQPQTGGTEAFF.

This sequence joins TRBV11-1 and TRBJ2-5, with 10 positions matching TRBD2. This CDR3 comprises 15 residues. V lost 0 bases and J lost 8; bases outside the gene matches: 6. The germline V gene encodes CDR1 SGHAT and CDR2 FQDESV (reference sequence). DNA for the CDR3: TGTGCCAGCAGCTTAGCTCCTAGCGGGGGACGAACCCAGTACTTC. This encodes CASSLAPSGGRTQYF. The full variable domain, completed using reference TRBV11-1 and TRBJ2-5, is EAEVAQSPRYKITEKSQAVAFWCDPISGHATLYWYRQILGQGPELLVQFQDESVVDDSQLPKDRFSAERLKGVDSTLKIQPAELGDSAMYLCASSLAPSGGRTQYFGPGTRLLVL.

This clonotype appeared a few times. The genes are TRBV10-3 and TRBJ2-5; D remains ambiguous. CDR1 and CDR2 from the germline V gene are ENHRY and SYGVKD. Trimming cost V 2 bases and J 5 bases, with 9 bases left between them. CDR3 size: 13 residues. The CDR3 is CAISEPPSETQYF. The CDR3 DNA reads as TGTGCCATCAGTGAGCCGCCCTCGGAGACCCAGTACTTC.

This clonotype has a handful of counts. The V gene is TRBV21-1, the J gene TRBJ2-5. TRBV21-1 is termed a pseudogene. The CDR3 is made up of 14 amino acids. The CDR3 DNA follows: TGTGCCAGCAGCAAAGACTATTACCAAGAGACCCAGTACTTC. Protein product: CASSKDYYQETQYF.

This clonotype appeared a few times. The rearrangement links TRBV10-3 to TRBJ1-1, with a possible D match to TRBD1 (5 bases). From germline, CDR1 is ENHRY and CDR2 SYGVKD. V lost 4 bases and J lost 6, with 9 bases in between. The CDR3 is 12 amino acids. The CDR3 region is CAISAGVPEAFF. As DNA, the CDR3 is TGTGCCATCAGTGCGGGGGTCCCTGAAGCTTTCTTT.

In this sample, this clonotype turned up a few times. The chain has TRBV20-1 and TRBJ2-5; D may be TRBD2 (6 bases). With 2 bases removed from V and 3 bases from J, the gap between germline ends came to 7 bases. This CDR3 has 12 residues. In germline, CDR1 is DFQATT, CDR2 SNEGSKA (reference sequence). CDR3 in amino acids: CSARWEEETQYF. The CDR3 coding sequence is TGCAGTGCTAGATGGGAGGAAGAGACCCAGTACTTC.

The gene calls are TRBV20-1 and TRBJ1-2; D is possibly TRBD1 (6 bases). Trimming left V 3 bases short and J 4 bases short, with 15 bases between. The length of the CDR3 is 14 residues. Germline CDR1 and CDR2: DFQATT and SNEGSKA (reference sequence). The CDR3 loop reads CSASPGAGPYGYTF. The CDR3 nucleotides read TGCAGTGCTAGTCCGGGGGCTGGTCCCTATGGCTACACCTTC.

This clonotype was found once. The chain uses TRBV4-1 and TRBJ1-1; a weak D match, TRBD1 (6 bases). CDR1 MGHRA and CDR2 YSYEKL come from the germline V gene. V was trimmed by 4 bases and J by 0 bases, leaving 12 bases between them. The CDR3 has 15 residues. CDR3 nucleotide sequence: TGCGCCAGCAGCCTCGAGACAGGTATGAACACTGAAGCTTTCTTT. Its translation: CASSLETGMNTEAFF.

The chain combines TRBV6-6 with TRBJ1-2; a weak D match, TRBD1 (6 bases). The germline V and J ends were trimmed by 0 bases and 2 bases, with 16 bases remaining between them. CDR1 and CDR2 (germline): MNHNY, SVGAGI (reference sequence). The CDR3 spans 17 residues. CDR3 region: CASSYSAPQGKNYGYTF. The CDR3 DNA reads as TGTGCCAGCAGTTACTCGGCCCCTCAGGGGAAGAACTATGGCTACACCTTC.

This clonotype was counted many times. V and J are TRBV20-1 and TRBJ2-3; either TRBD1 or TRBD2 may supply D (5 bases each). The V gene lost 3 bases and the J gene lost 0 bases, with 7 bases spanning the gap. CDR1 is DFQATT, CDR2 SNEGSKA, per germline (reference sequence). The CDR3 is 13 amino acids. The CDR3, as DNA: TGCAGTGCTAGGGGACCGAGCACAGATACGCAGTATTTT. Translation: CSARGPSTDTQYF.

The V and J genes are TRBV20-1 and TRBJ1-2, with D tentatively TRBD1 (6 bases). This CDR3 is built from 13 residues. The germline CDR1 and CDR2 sequences are DFQATT and SNEGSKA (reference sequence). V lost 6 bases to trimming and J lost 4 bases, with 15 bases between them. The CDR3 DNA reads as TGCAGTGCCGGGACACTCCCCTCCTATGGCTACACCTTC. It is translated as CSAGTLPSYGYTF.

The rearrangement uses TRBV7-6 and TRBJ1-5; TRBD1 matches at 7 bases. The V and J ends lost 5 bases and 4 bases, in that order; junction bases with no gene match: 8. In germline, CDR1 is SGHVS, CDR2 FNYEAQ. The CDR3 runs 15 residues. The chain's CDR3 is CASSPGQSLNQPQHF. As DNA, the CDR3 is TGTGCCAGCAGCCCGGGACAGAGTCTGAATCAGCCCCAGCATTTT.

This clonotype occurred a few times. The chain has TRBV20-1 and TRBJ2-1, with 13 bases identical to TRBD2. This CDR3 comprises 15 residues. Germline assignment: CDR1 DFQATT and CDR2 SNEGSKA (reference sequence). With 6 bases clipped from V and 7 bases from J, the junction kept 9 bases outside the gene matches. CDR3 sequence reads: CSAPPTSGGKNEQFF. Here the CDR3 DNA reads TGCAGTGCCCCACCGACTAGCGGGGGGAAAAATGAGCAGTTCTTC.

V gene TRBV13 combines with J gene TRBJ1-4; the match to TRBD1 covers 9 bases. The germline gives CDR1 PRHDT, CDR2 FYEKMQ (reference sequence). The V gene end was trimmed by 5 bases and the J gene end by 4 bases; junction bases not matched to a gene: 5. This CDR3 contains 15 residues. CDR3 in DNA: TGTGCCAGCAGCCCCCGGGGACAGGGTAATGAAAAACTGTTTTTT. It yields the protein CASSPRGQGNEKLFF.

This clonotype turned up a few times. V usage is TRBV6-2 or TRBV6-3 and J usage is TRBJ2-4, with D tentatively TRBD1 (6 bases). CDR3 length: 14 amino acids. Between the trimmed V and J ends, which lost 2 bases and 13 bases, there was a span of 18 bases. The germline CDR1 and CDR2 sequences are MNHEY and SVGEGT. Here the CDR3 reads CASSYLRQGNEQYF. The CDR3 DNA follows: TGTGCCAGCAGTTACCTTCGGCAGGGGAATGAGCAGTACTTC.

The chain employs TRBV7-2 and TRBJ2-7; 11 bases are shared with TRBD2. The germline V gene has CDR1 SGHTA and CDR2 FQGNSA. After removal of 1 base from V and 4 bases from J, the junction contained 12 bases not matched to a gene. The CDR3 consists of 18 residues. CDR3 sequence reads: CASSLVVSASGGIYEQYF. CDR3 coding DNA: TGTGCCAGCAGCTTAGTTGTGAGTGCTAGCGGGGGGATTTACGAGCAGTACTTC.